This is a list of T cell receptor beta chains from one sample in a study of lymphopenia after photon versus proton radiotherapy. The table came from immunoSEQ multiplex PCR; TCRdb's copy has only in-frame clones and leaves some out. Of 60,000 or so clones detected, roughly 86% appear once; the ten largest clones hold approximately 2.2%. Sequencing was performed on peripheral blood, taken from a patient treated with photon-based radiotherapy. The receptors were sampled from a man in his forties with gastric cancer. CDR3s include the opening cysteine and the closing phenylalanine or tryptophan. A D gene is named only where the DNA matches it firmly. Size is stated for part of the rows, as once, few or many counts, or as a class when the clone is expanded.

abundance	d_gene	v_gene	j_gene	CDR3aa	CDR3nt
.	TRBD2	TRBV19	TRBJ2-7	CASSSQRGNSYEQYF	TGTGCCAGTAGTTCCCAGCGGGGGAACTCCTACGAGCAGTACTTC
.	.	TRBV18	TRBJ1-5	CASSPNQGGNQPQHF	TGTGCCAGCTCACCAAACCAGGGCGGCAATCAGCCCCAGCATTTT
.	.	TRBV7-2	TRBJ2-7	CASSLGQGTPGEQYF	TGTGCCAGCAGCTTAGGGCAGGGGACACCGGGCGAGCAGTACTTC
.	TRBD2	TRBV7-2	TRBJ2-5	CASSTGLAGPPGETQYF	TGTGCCAGCAGCACAGGGCTAGCGGGCCCCCCGGGAGAGACCCAGTACTTC
.	.	TRBV19	TRBJ2-2	CASSIRPTPVELFF	TGTGCCAGTAGTATACGCCCAACCCCGGTAGAGCTGTTTTTT
.	.	TRBV7-2	TRBJ1-2	CASSLGANYGYTF	TGTGCCAGCAGCTTGGGGGCCAACTATGGCTACACCTTC
.	TRBD1	TRBV18	TRBJ2-7	CASSPPGTGREQYF	TGTGCCAGCTCACCTCCCGGGACAGGCCGCGAGCAGTACTTC
once	.	TRBV19	TRBJ2-3	CASSIGAGPNPDTQYF	TGTGCCAGTAGTATCGGGGCAGGGCCCAATCCAGATACGCAGTATTTT
.	TRBD2	TRBV7-9	TRBJ2-1	CASSLVVLAGALSYNEQFF	TGTGCCAGCAGCTTAGTTGTCCTAGCGGGGGCCCTCTCCTACAATGAGCAGTTCTTC
.	.	TRBV5-6	TRBJ2-2	CASSLVQNTGELFF	TGTGCCAGCAGCTTGGTGCAGAACACCGGGGAGCTGTTTTTT
.	TRBD1	TRBV5-1	TRBJ1-1	CASSFQGDTEAFF	TGCGCCAGCAGCTTCCAGGGGGACACTGAAGCTTTCTTT
.	TRBD1	TRBV7-2	TRBJ2-2	CASSVATGRPGELFF	TGTGCCAGCAGCGTAGCGACAGGGCGTCCCGGGGAGCTGTTTTTT
.	TRBD1	TRBV30	TRBJ2-3	CAWKVGRGTDTQYF	TGTGCCTGGAAGGTGGGCAGGGGGACAGATACGCAGTATTTT